Below are 24 T cell receptor beta chains sequenced from a single sample in a study of blood T cell repertoires in COVID-19. Profiled with immunoSEQ multiplex PCR; TCRdb holds only in-frame clones, not every one. Among around 98,000 clones listed, roughly 80% were seen once. Sequenced material: peripheral blood. The origin of the receptors is a man between 65 and 85 years old with active or convalescent COVID-19.

This clone has only one observation. This chain connects TRBV10-1 to TRBJ2-1; 15 bases align to TRBD2. CDR1 is WNHNN and CDR2 is SYGVQD in the germline V gene (reference sequence). This CDR3 is 18 amino acids long. With V trimmed by 2 bases and J by 12 bases, 14 bases remained unmatched. The CDR3 is CASSERGIPGLAGGGQFF. DNA for the CDR3: TGCGCCAGCAGTGAGAGGGGCATCCCGGGACTAGCGGGGGGAGGGCAGTTCTTC.

The V and J genes are TRBV11-2 and TRBJ2-3; 9 bases align to TRBD2. The V segment lost 0 bases and the J segment 0 bases; nucleotides outside the gene matches: 10. The CDR3 runs to 19 residues. CDR1 and CDR2 (germline): SGHAT, FQNNGV. In DNA, the CDR3 is TGTGCCAGCAGCTTAGATTGGGCTAGCGGGGACTTTAGCACAGATACGCAGTATTTT. Its protein is CASSLDWASGDFSTDTQYF. The variable domain in full, with the rest retrieved from reference TRBV11-2 and TRBJ2-3, is EAGVAQSPRYKIIEKRQSVAFWCNPISGHATLYWYQQILGQGPKLLIQFQNNGVVDDSQLPKDRFSAERLKGVDSTLKIQPAKLEDSAVYLCASSLDWASGDFSTDTQYFGPGTRLTVL.

The J gene is TRBJ1-2, the V gene TRBV29-1, with 12 bases fitting TRBD1. The CDR3 spans 15 residues. The V gene's germline CDR1 is SQVTM and CDR2 ANQGSEA. V lost 3 bases and J lost 5; bases outside the gene matches: 7. CDR3 amino acids: CSVEGTGGGVYGYTF. DNA of the CDR3: TGCAGCGTTGAGGGGACAGGGGGCGGGGTATATGGCTACACCTTC.

This clone has a handful of counts. This chain connects TRBV7-2 to TRBJ1-3; no firm D call. Trimming stripped 5 bases from V and 1 base from J, with 9 bases between. The CDR3 is made up of 14 amino acids. Per germline, CDR1 SGHTA and CDR2 FQGNSA. In DNA, the CDR3 is TGTGCCAGCAGCCCCTCCCTTTCTGGAAACACCATATATTTT. This sequence encodes CASSPSLSGNTIYF.

The V gene is TRBV5-1, the J gene TRBJ1-2, with 9 bases lining up with TRBD1. There are 17 residues in the CDR3. V lost 5 bases, J lost 1 base, and 12 bases stayed unmatched. Per germline, CDR1 SGHRS and CDR2 YFSETQ. In DNA, the CDR3 is TGCGCCAGCAGTTCGGGGACAGGGTCCCTCAGTAACTATGGCTACACCTTC. It specifies CASSSGTGSLSNYGYTF.

The CDR3: CASSQEKTGSGSPLHF. The CDR3 region has the DNA TGTGCCAGCAGCCAAGAAAAGACAGGATCGGGATCACCCCTCCACTTT. The chain carries TRBV4-2 and TRBJ1-6; D may be TRBD1 (6 bases). The CDR3 has 16 amino acids. The V gene's germline CDR1 is LGHNA and CDR2 YNFKEQ. Trimming left V 0 bases short and J 10 bases short, with 16 bases between.

This clone has only a few counts. The chain is built from TRBV5-4 and TRBJ2-2; 12 bases map to TRBD2. CDR3 length: 16 residues. V shed 4 bases and J 1 base; nucleotides not matched to a gene: 2. Looked up from germline, CDR1 is SGHNT and CDR2 is YYREEE (reference sequence). The CDR3 DNA is TGTGCCAGCAGCATACTAGCGGGGGGGAACACCGGGGAGCTGTTTTTT. Translating gives CASSILAGGNTGELFF.

V is TRBV10-3 and J is TRBJ2-2; TRBD1 aligns across 8 bases. V shed 6 bases, J shed 3 bases, and the junction held 3 bases outside the gene matches. The CDR3 contains 14 residues. Germline values: CDR1 ENHRY, CDR2 SYGVKD. The CDR3 bases are TGTGCCATCAGAGGACAGGGTGACACCGGGGAGCTGTTTTTT. Translating it yields CAIRGQGDTGELFF.

V is TRBV10-3 and J is TRBJ2-1; maybe TRBD2 (6 bases). Germline V lookup: CDR1 ENHRY, CDR2 SYGVKD. The CDR3 is 13 residues long. The ends were cut back, 2 bases at V and 7 bases at J, with 9 bases in the middle. CDR3 DNA: TGTGCCATCAGTGAGGCTAGCGTAAATGAGCAGTTCTTC. It is translated as CAISEASVNEQFF.

The chain employs TRBV7-9 and TRBJ1-1, with unresolved D. Trimming cost V 5 bases and J 10 bases, with 14 bases left between them. The CDR3 covers 12 residues. The germline V gene has CDR1 SEHNR and CDR2 FQNEAQ (reference sequence). CDR3 protein: CASSPRVVAAFF. The DNA for the CDR3 is TGTGCCAGCAGCCCGAGGGTGGTGGCAGCTTTCTTT.

In its sample, this clone was seen a few times. For the CDR3, the DNA is TGCGCCAGCAGCTCTCAGGGGGTGAGGGACACTGAAGCTTTCTTT. Protein: CASSSQGVRDTEAFF. This rearrangement joins TRBV5-1 to TRBJ1-1, with TRBD1 matching over 7 bases. CDR1 is SGHRS and CDR2 is YFSETQ in the germline V gene. Unmatched junction bases numbered 8, after V lost 3 bases and J lost 3 bases. This CDR3 region has 15 residues.

This chain uses TRBV11-2 with TRBJ2-2, with 14 nucleotides matching TRBD2. The V gene's germline CDR1 is SGHAT and CDR2 FQNNGV. V was pared by 5 bases and J by 6 bases, with 5 bases of the junction left unmatched. CDR3 size: 16 residues. The CDR3 DNA sequence: TGTGCCAGCAGCAAAGGACTAGCGGGGGGATCCGGGGAGCTGTTTTTT. Its protein is CASSKGLAGGSGELFF.

V and J are TRBV5-5 and TRBJ2-2; D is possibly TRBD1 (6 bases). Trimming pared 3 bases from V and 6 bases from J, leaving 12 bases between. This CDR3 is 14 amino acids long. Germline CDR1 is SGHKS and CDR2 is YYEKEE (reference sequence). The CDR3: CASSYREWAGELFF. As DNA, the CDR3 is TGTGCCAGCAGCTACAGGGAATGGGCCGGGGAGCTGTTTTTT.

The V and J genes are TRBV30 and TRBJ1-1, with TRBD1 as a possible D gene (5 bases). The ends were cut back, 1 base at V and 2 bases at J, with 14 bases in the middle. The CDR3 spans 15 residues. CDR1 is GTSNPN, CDR2 SVGIG, per germline (reference sequence). The CDR3 DNA reads TGTGCCTGGAGTGGGTCGGCAGGGTTAAACACTGAAGCTTTCTTT. This gives the protein CAWSGSAGLNTEAFF.

This clone was recorded once. V and J are TRBV27 and TRBJ1-6; D may be TRBD1 (6 bases). V shed 3 bases and J shed 7 bases, with 10 bases lying between them. This CDR3 is 14 amino acids long. The germline V gene encodes CDR1 MNHEY and CDR2 SMNVEV (reference sequence). CDR3 protein: CASSFGQKNSPLHF. The DNA of the CDR3 is TGTGCCAGCAGTTTCGGACAGAAAAATTCACCCCTCCACTTT.

This CDR3 reads CASSLGGTGSYNEQFF. The CDR3, as DNA: TGCGCCAGCAGCTTGGGAGGGACAGGGTCCTACAATGAGCAGTTCTTC. The chain combines TRBV5-1 with TRBJ2-1, with 9 bases that match TRBD1. Germline V gene sequence: CDR1 SGHRS, CDR2 YFSETQ. The CDR3 consists of 16 residues. Trimming removed 0 bases from V and 1 base from J; junction bases left unmatched: 2.

The chain employs TRBV24-1 and TRBJ2-3, with TRBD1 matching 8 bases. V trimming: 2 bases; J trimming: 5 bases; junction bases outside the gene matches: 2. Germline-derived CDR1 and CDR2 are KGHDR and SFDVKD. This CDR3 is 14 amino acids long. The CDR3 DNA is TGTGCCACCAGTGATTCAGGGGGCGTAGATACGCAGTATTTT. Amino acid sequence: CATSDSGGVDTQYF.

This sequence joins TRBV12-3 or TRBV12-4 and TRBJ1-2, with D maybe TRBD1 (5 bases). CDR3 length: 12 residues. Between the trimmed V and J ends, which lost 5 bases and 12 bases, there was a span of 16 bases. The CDR3 DNA sequence: TGTGCCAGCAGTCTTACTAGAGGAGGGGACACCTTC. It yields the protein CASSLTRGGDTF.

This chain uses TRBV18 with TRBJ2-1; 9 nucleotides agree with TRBD2. There are 16 residues in the CDR3. Trimming removed 2 bases from V and 1 base from J; junction bases left unmatched: 3. Per the germline V gene, CDR1 is KGHSH and CDR2 is LQKENI. The CDR3 DNA is TGTGCCAGCTCACCAAGGCGGGGGGGGTCCTACAATGAGCAGTTCTTC. This encodes CASSPRRGGSYNEQFF. The variable domain in full, completed from reference TRBV18 and TRBJ2-1, reads NAGVMQNPRHLVRRRGQEARLRCSPMKGHSHVYWYRQLPEEGLKFMVYLQKENIIDESGMPKERFSAEFPKEGPSILRIQQVVRGDSAAYFCASSPRRGGSYNEQFFGPGTRLTVL.

The V gene is TRBV7-3, the J gene TRBJ2-5, with D tentatively TRBD2 (6 bases). This CDR3 has 13 amino acids. Deletions cut 4 bases from V and 10 bases from J, with 16 bases between. From germline, CDR1 is SGHTA and CDR2 FQGTGA. The DNA of the CDR3 is TGTGCCAGCAGCTCCGGGACTGGCGGAGGCCAGTACTTC. This gives the protein CASSSGTGGGQYF.

For the CDR3, the DNA is TGTGCCAGCAGTTTATCTGGCGGGGGGCTCGTCCCCACAGATACGCAGTATTTT. This sequence encodes CASSLSGGGLVPTDTQYF. This sequence joins TRBV27 and TRBJ2-3; 8 nucleotides agree with TRBD2. The CDR3 is 18 residues long. V shed 0 bases, J shed 2 bases, and the junction held 10 bases outside the gene matches. Germline CDR1 reads MNHEY; CDR2 reads SMNVEV (reference sequence).

The gene calls are TRBV15 and TRBJ1-5; a weak D match, TRBD1 (6 bases). V lost 3 bases to trimming and J lost 4 bases, with 13 bases between them. The V gene's germline CDR1 is LNHNV and CDR2 YYDKDF (reference sequence). This CDR3 has 15 residues. This CDR3 reads CATSRAGGTNQPQHF. DNA for the CDR3: TGTGCCACCAGCAGGGCGGGGGGCACTAATCAGCCCCAGCATTTT.

This chain links TRBV5-1 with TRBJ1-2, with 10 nucleotides matching TRBD1. Losses at the gene ends were 2 bases for V and 9 bases for J; bases not matched to a gene: 10. The CDR3 covers 15 residues. The germline gives CDR1 SGHRS, CDR2 YFSETQ. As DNA, the CDR3 is TGCGCCAGCAGCTTCTACTCCAGGACAGGGGGTAGCTACACCTTC. It is translated as CASSFYSRTGGSYTF.

The CDR3 nucleotides read TGTGCCAGCAGTGAATATCCAAATGAGCAGTTCTTC. It specifies CASSEYPNEQFF. The chain recombines TRBV25-1 with TRBJ2-1; no clear D gene. Germline V gene sequence: CDR1 MGHDK, CDR2 SYGVNS. This CDR3 has 12 amino acids. Trimming stripped 0 bases from V and 7 bases from J, with 4 bases between.